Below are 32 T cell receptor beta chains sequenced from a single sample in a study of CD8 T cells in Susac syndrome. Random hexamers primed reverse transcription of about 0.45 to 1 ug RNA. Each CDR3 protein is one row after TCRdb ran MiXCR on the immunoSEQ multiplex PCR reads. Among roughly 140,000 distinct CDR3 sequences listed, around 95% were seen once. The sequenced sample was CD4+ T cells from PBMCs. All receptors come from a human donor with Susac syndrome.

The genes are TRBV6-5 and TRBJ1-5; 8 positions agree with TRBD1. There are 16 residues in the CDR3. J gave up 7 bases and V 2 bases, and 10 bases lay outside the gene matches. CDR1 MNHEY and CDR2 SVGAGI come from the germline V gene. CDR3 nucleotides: TGTGCCAGCAGTTACAGTTCGACAGGGGAAGGGCAGCCCCAGCATTTT. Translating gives CASSYSSTGEGQPQHF.

This CDR3 reads CASNRATSTDTQYF. Here the CDR3 DNA reads TGTGCCAGCAACAGGGCAACGAGCACAGATACGCAGTATTTT. The rearrangement uses TRBV28 and TRBJ2-3; D is possibly TRBD1 (6 bases). V gave up 7 bases and J gave up 0 bases, with 11 bases separating them. Germline assignment: CDR1 MDHEN and CDR2 SYDVKM. This CDR3 comprises 14 residues. The variable domain in full, completed from reference TRBV28 and TRBJ2-3, reads DVKVTQSSRYLVKRTGEKVFLECVQDMDHENMFWYRQDPGLGLRLIYFSYDVKMKEKGDIPEGYSVSREKKERFSLILESASTNQTSMYLCASNRATSTDTQYFGPGTRLTVL.

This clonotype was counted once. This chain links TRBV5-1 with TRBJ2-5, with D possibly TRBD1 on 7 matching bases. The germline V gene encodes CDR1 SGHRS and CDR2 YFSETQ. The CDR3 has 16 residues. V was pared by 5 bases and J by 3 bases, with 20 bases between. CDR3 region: CASRIWGGTEEETQYF. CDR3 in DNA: TGCGCCAGCAGGATATGGGGCGGGACAGAGGAAGAGACCCAGTACTTC.

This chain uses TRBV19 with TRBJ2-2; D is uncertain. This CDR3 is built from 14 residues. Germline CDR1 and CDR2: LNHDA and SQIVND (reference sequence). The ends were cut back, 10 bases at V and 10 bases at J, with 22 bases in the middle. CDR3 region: CATGFYPDHVELFF. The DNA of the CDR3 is TGTGCCACAGGCTTCTACCCCGACCACGTGGAGCTGTTTTTT.

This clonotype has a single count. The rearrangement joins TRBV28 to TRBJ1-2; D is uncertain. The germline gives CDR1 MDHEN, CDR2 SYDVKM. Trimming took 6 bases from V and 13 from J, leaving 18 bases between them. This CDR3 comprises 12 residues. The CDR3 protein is CASSLVASRLTF. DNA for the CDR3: TGTGCCAGCAGCCTAGTCGCGTCCAGGCTCACCTTC.

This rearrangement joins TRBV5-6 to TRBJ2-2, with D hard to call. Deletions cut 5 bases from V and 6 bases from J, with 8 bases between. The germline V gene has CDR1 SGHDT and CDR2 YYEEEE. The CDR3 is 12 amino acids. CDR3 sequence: CASRMKPGELFF. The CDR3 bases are TGTGCCAGCAGGATGAAGCCCGGGGAGCTGTTTTTT.

CDR3 DNA: TGTGCCAGCAACGACCGGGACAGATACAATGAGCAGTTCTTC. It codes for CASNDRDRYNEQFF. This rearrangement joins TRBV12-3 or TRBV12-4 to TRBJ2-1; TRBD1 aligns across 7 bases. V was pared by 7 bases and J by 4 bases, with 7 bases of the junction left unmatched. The CDR3 length is 14 residues.

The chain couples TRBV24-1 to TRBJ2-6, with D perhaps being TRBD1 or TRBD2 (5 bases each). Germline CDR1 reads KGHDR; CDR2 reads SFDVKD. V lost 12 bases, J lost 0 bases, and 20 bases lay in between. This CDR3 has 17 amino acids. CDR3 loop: CASSPRDGISGANVLTF. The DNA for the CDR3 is TGTGCCTCCTCCCCACGGGACGGAATCTCTGGGGCCAACGTCCTGACTTTC.

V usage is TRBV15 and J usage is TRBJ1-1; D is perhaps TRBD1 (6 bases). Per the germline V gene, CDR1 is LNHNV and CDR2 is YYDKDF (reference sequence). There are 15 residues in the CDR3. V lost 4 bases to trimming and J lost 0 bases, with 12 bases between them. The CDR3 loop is CATSKGGQMNTEAFF. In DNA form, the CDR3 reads TGTGCCACCAGCAAAGGGGGGCAGATGAACACTGAAGCTTTCTTT.

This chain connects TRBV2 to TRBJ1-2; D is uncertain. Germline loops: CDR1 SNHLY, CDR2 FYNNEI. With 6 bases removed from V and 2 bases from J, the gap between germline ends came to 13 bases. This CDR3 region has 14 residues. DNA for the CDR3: TGTGCCAGCAGGTCAGGAGCTGCCAACTATGGCTACACCTTC. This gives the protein CASRSGAANYGYTF. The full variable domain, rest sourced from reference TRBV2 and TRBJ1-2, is EPEVTQTPSHQVTQMGQEVILRCVPISNHLYFYWYRQILGQKVEFLVSFYNNEISEKSEIFDDQFSVERPDGSNFTLKIRSTKLEDSAMYFCASRSGAANYGYTFGSGTRLTVV.

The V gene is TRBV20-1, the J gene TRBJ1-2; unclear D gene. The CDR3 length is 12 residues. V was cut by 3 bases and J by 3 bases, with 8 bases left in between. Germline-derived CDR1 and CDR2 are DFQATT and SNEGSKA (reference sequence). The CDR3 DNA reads TGCAGTGCTAGGGACGGCTACTATGGCTACACCTTC. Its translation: CSARDGYYGYTF.

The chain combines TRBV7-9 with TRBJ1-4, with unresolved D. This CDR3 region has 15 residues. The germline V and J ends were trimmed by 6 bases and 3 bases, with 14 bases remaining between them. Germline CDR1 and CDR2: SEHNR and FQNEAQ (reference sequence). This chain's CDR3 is CASRDPHGANEKLFF. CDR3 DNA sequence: TGTGCCAGCAGAGATCCTCATGGGGCTAATGAAAAACTGTTTTTT.

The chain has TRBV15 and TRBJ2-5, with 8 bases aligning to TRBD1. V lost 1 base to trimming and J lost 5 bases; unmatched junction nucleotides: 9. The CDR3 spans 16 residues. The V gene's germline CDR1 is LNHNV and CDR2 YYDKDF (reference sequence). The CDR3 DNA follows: TGTGCCACCAGCAGAGCCAGTGCAGGGGGCGAGGAGACCCAGTACTTC. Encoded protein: CATSRASAGGEETQYF.

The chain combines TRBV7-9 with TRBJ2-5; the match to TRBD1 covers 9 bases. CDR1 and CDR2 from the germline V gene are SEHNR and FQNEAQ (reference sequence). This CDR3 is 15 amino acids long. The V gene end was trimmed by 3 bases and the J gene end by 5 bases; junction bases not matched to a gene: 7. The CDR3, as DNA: TGTGCCAGCAGCTTTCCGGGACAGGGAGGGGAGACCCAGTACTTC. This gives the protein CASSFPGQGGETQYF.

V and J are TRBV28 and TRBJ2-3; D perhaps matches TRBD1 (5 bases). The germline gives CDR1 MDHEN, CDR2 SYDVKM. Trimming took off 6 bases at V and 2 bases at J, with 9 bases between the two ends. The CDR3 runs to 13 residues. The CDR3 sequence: CASRTDPTDTQYF. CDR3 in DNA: TGTGCCAGCAGGACAGACCCCACAGATACGCAGTATTTT.

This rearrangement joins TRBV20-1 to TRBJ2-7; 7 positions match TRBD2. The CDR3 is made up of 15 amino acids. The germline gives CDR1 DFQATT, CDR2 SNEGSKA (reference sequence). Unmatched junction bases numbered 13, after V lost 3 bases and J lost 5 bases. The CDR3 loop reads CSASRLADPRDEQYF. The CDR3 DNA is TGCAGTGCTAGTAGGCTAGCGGACCCTCGGGACGAGCAGTACTTC.

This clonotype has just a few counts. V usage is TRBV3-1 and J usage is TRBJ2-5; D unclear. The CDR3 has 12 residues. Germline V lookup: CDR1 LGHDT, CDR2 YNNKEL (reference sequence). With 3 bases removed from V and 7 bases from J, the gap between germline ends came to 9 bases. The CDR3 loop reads CASSQEGRTQYF. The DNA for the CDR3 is TGTGCCAGCAGCCAGGAAGGTAGGACCCAGTACTTC.

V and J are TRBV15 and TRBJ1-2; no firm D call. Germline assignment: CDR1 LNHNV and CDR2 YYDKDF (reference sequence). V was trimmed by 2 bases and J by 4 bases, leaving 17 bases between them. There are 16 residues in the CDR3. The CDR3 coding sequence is TGTGCCACCAGCAGACGTCCCGGAGGACGGAGCTATGGCTACACCTTC. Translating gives CATSRRPGGRSYGYTF.

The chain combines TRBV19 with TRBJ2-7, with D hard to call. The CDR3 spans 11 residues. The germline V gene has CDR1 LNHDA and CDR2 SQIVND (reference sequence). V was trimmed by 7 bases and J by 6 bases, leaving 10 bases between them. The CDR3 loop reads CASTAGPEQYF. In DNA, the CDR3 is TGTGCCAGTACCGCCGGCCCCGAGCAGTACTTC. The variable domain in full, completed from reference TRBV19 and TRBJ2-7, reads DGGITQSPKYLFRKEGQNVTLSCEQNLNHDAMYWYRQDPGQGLRLIYYSQIVNDFQKGDIAEGYSVSREKKESFPLTVTSAQKNPTAFYLCASTAGPEQYFGPGTRLTVT.

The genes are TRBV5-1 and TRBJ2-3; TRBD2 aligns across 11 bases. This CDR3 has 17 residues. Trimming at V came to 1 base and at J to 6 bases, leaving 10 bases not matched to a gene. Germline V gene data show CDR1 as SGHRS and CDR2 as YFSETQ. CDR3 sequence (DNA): TGCGCCAGCAGCTTGTACCTAGCGGGGGGTCGAAGGGATACGCAGTATTTT. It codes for CASSLYLAGGRRDTQYF.

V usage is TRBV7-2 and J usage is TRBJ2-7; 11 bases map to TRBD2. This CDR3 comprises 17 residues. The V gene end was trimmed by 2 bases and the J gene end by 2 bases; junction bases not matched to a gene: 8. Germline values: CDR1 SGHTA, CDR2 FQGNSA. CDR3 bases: TGTGCCAGCAGCTTACAAACTAGCGGGAGTGGGGCCTACGAGCAGTACTTC. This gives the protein CASSLQTSGSGAYEQYF.

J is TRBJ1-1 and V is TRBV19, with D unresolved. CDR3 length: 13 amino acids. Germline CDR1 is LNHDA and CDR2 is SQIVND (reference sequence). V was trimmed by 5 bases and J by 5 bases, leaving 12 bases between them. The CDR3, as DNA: TGTGCCAGTAGTGTCAGGTTGTCGACTGAAGCTTTCTTT. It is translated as CASSVRLSTEAFF.

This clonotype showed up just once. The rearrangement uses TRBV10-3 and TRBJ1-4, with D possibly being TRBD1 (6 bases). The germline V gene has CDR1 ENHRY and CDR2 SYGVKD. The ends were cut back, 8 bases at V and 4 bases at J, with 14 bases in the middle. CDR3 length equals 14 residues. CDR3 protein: CAISKQGRNEKLFF. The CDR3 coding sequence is TGTGCCATCTCCAAACAGGGTCGTAATGAAAAACTGTTTTTT.

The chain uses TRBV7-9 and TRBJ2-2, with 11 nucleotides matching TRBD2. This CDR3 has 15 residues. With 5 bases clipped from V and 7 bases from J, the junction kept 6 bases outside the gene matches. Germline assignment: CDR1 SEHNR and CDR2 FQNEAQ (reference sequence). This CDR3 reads CASSRLAGNYGELFF. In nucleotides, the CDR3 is TGTGCCAGCAGCCGACTAGCGGGGAACTACGGGGAGCTGTTTTTT.

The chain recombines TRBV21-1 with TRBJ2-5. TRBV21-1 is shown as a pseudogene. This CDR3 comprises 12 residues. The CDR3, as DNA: TGTGCCAGCAGACGGCAGGTGGAGACCCAGTACTTC. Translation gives CASRRQVETQYF.

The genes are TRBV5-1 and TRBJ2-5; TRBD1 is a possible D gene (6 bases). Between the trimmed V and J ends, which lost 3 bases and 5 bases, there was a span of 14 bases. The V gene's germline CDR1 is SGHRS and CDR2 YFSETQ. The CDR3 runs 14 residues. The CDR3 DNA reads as TGCGCCAGCAGCTCACAGGGTCTTCGGGAGACCCAGTACTTC. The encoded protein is CASSSQGLRETQYF. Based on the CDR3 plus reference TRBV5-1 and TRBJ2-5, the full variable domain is KAGVTQTPRYLIKTRGQQVTLSCSPISGHRSVSWYQQTPGQGLQFLFEYFSETQRNKGNFPGRFSGRQFSNSRSEMNVSTLELGDSALYLCASSSQGLRETQYFGPGTRLLVL.

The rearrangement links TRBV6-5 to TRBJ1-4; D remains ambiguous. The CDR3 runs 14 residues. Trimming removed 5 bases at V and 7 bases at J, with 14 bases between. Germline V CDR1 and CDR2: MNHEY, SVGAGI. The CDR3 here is CASSLGLSPEKLFF. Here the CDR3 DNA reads TGTGCCAGCAGTCTGGGTCTCTCCCCTGAAAAACTGTTTTTT.

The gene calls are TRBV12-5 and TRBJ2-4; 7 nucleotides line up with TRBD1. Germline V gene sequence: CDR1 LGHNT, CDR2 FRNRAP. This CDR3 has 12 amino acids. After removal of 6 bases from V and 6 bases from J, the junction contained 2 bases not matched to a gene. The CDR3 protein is CASGRQGNIQYF. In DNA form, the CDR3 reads TGTGCTAGTGGCCGACAGGGAAACATTCAGTACTTC. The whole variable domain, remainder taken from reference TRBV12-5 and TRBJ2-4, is DARVTQTPRHKVTEMGQEVTMRCQPILGHNTVFWYRQTMMQGLELLAYFRNRAPLDDSGMPKDRFSAEMPDATLATLKIQPSEPRDSAVYFCASGRQGNIQYFGAGTRLSVL.

The DNA of the CDR3 is TGCAGCGTTGAAAAAGGGGATCGCATTCAGTACTTC. It is translated as CSVEKGDRIQYF. The chain combines TRBV29-1 with TRBJ2-4; D is possibly TRBD1 (5 bases). V lost 2 bases, J lost 9 bases, and 11 bases lay in between. This CDR3 has 12 amino acids. CDR1 and CDR2 from the germline V gene are SQVTM and ANQGSEA.

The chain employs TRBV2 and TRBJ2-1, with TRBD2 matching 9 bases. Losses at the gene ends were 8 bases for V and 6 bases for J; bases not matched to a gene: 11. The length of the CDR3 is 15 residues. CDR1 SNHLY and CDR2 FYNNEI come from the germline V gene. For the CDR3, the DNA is TGTGCCAGCTGCCGTAGCGGGGGCTTGGGCAATGAGCAGTTCTTC. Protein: CASCRSGGLGNEQFF.

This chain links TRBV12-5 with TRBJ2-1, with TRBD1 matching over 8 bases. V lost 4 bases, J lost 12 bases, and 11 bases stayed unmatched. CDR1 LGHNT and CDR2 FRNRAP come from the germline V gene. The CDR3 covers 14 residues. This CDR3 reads CASGSGIPGQAQFF. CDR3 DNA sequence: TGTGCTAGTGGTTCCGGGATTCCGGGACAGGCGCAGTTCTTC.

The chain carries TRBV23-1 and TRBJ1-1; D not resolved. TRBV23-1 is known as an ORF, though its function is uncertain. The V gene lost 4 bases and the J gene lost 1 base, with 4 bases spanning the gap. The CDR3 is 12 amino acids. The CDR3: CASSLWNTEAFF. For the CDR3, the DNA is TGCGCCAGCAGTCTTTGGAACACTGAAGCTTTCTTT.